A selection of T cell receptor beta chains follows, all from one sample in a study of shared clonotypes between healthy human individuals. Some clones are missing from TCRdb's copy, which holds only in-frame ones; the method was immunoSEQ multiplex PCR. The sample yields approximately 2,300,000 clones, around 90% seen once. The source material was naive CD4+ T cells from PBMCs. The receptors were sampled from a young man in good health. Some clones in this sample may be carry-over from other donors' samples. Both conserved end residues are part of each CDR3. Fields, in order: D gene, V gene, J gene, clone size, CDR3 protein, CDR3 DNA. The D gene is left open where the match is weak. Not every row has a clone size; where given, it reads once, few, many or a size class.

d_gene: -; v_gene: TRBV19; j_gene: TRBJ1-5; abundance: once; CDR3aa: CASSIRVGDQPQHF; CDR3nt: TGTGCCAGTAGTATACGGGTAGGGGATCAGCCCCAGCATTTT
d_gene: TRBD1; v_gene: TRBV5-1; j_gene: TRBJ2-3; abundance: -; CDR3aa: CASSFIKGTAYTDTQYF; CDR3nt: TGCGCCAGCAGCTTCATAAAAGGGACAGCCTACACAGATACGCAGTATTTT
d_gene: -; v_gene: TRBV28; j_gene: TRBJ2-3; abundance: -; CDR3aa: CASSDTGALSDTQYF; CDR3nt: TGTGCCAGCAGTGATACAGGCGCTCTTTCAGATACGCAGTATTTT
d_gene: TRBD1; v_gene: TRBV15; j_gene: TRBJ2-1; abundance: -; CDR3aa: CATSREGRGQGEQFF; CDR3nt: TGTGCCACCAGCAGAGAGGGCAGGGGGCAGGGTGAGCAGTTCTTC
d_gene: -; v_gene: TRBV28; j_gene: TRBJ1-2; abundance: few; CDR3aa: CASRGRYYGYTF; CDR3nt: TGTGCCAGCAGGGGACGGTACTATGGCTACACCTTC
d_gene: TRBD1; v_gene: TRBV19; j_gene: TRBJ1-1; abundance: -; CDR3aa: CASSLEGALNTEAFF; CDR3nt: TGTGCCAGTAGTTTAGAGGGGGCATTGAACACTGAAGCTTTCTTT
d_gene: -; v_gene: TRBV30; j_gene: TRBJ2-5; abundance: -; CDR3aa: CAWGKPGQQETQYF; CDR3nt: TGTGCCTGGGGAAAACCGGGGCAACAAGAGACCCAGTACTTC
d_gene: -; v_gene: TRBV5-4; j_gene: TRBJ2-5; abundance: -; CDR3aa: CASSSGDRATQYF; CDR3nt: TGTGCCAGCAGTTCCGGAGATAGGGCGACCCAGTACTTC
d_gene: TRBD1; v_gene: TRBV28; j_gene: TRBJ1-2; abundance: -; CDR3aa: CASSLTGGGYYGYTF; CDR3nt: TGTGCCAGCAGTTTAACAGGGGGCGGGTACTATGGCTACACCTTC
d_gene: -; v_gene: TRBV29-1; j_gene: TRBJ1-1; abundance: -; CDR3aa: CSVESPGGAFF; CDR3nt: TGCAGCGTTGAATCTCCGGGGGGAGCTTTCTTT
d_gene: -; v_gene: TRBV9; j_gene: TRBJ2-1; abundance: -; CDR3aa: CASSVEQYNEQFF; CDR3nt: TGTGCCAGCAGCGTAGAACAGTACAATGAGCAGTTCTTC
d_gene: TRBD2; v_gene: TRBV9; j_gene: TRBJ2-3; abundance: -; CDR3aa: CASQRGAGTDTQYF; CDR3nt: TGTGCCAGCCAGCGGGGGGCGGGCACAGATACGCAGTATTTT
d_gene: -; v_gene: TRBV28; j_gene: TRBJ2-7; abundance: -; CDR3aa: CASSFSVEQYF; CDR3nt: TGTGCCAGCAGTTTTTCGGTAGAGCAGTACTTC
d_gene: -; v_gene: TRBV6-4; j_gene: TRBJ2-7; abundance: -; CDR3aa: CASSEHSISYEQYF; CDR3nt: TGTGCCAGCAGTGAACACAGTATCTCCTACGAGCAGTACTTC
d_gene: TRBD1; v_gene: TRBV6-1; j_gene: TRBJ2-2; abundance: -; CDR3aa: CASSRRQGYTGELFF; CDR3nt: TGTGCCAGCAGCCGACGACAGGGCTACACCGGGGAGCTGTTTTTT
d_gene: TRBD1; v_gene: TRBV29-1; j_gene: TRBJ2-7; abundance: -; CDR3aa: CSVDGTGGADEQYF; CDR3nt: TGCAGCGTTGATGGGACAGGGGGCGCGGACGAGCAGTACTTC
d_gene: -; v_gene: TRBV5-5; j_gene: TRBJ1-1; abundance: -; CDR3aa: CASGPTGRTAF; CDR3nt: TGTGCCAGCGGACCGACGGGCAGGACGGCCTTT
d_gene: -; v_gene: TRBV5-1; j_gene: TRBJ2-7; abundance: -; CDR3aa: CASSLASYEQYF; CDR3nt: TGCGCCAGCAGCTTGGCATCGTACGAGCAGTACTTC
d_gene: -; v_gene: TRBV4-1; j_gene: TRBJ2-7; abundance: -; CDR3aa: CASSSGAQGGYEQYF; CDR3nt: TGCGCCAGCAGCTCAGGGGCCCAGGGCGGATACGAGCAGTACTTC
d_gene: TRBD2; v_gene: TRBV5-1; j_gene: TRBJ2-7; abundance: -; CDR3aa: CASSWGLAGPTSQYF; CDR3nt: TGCGCCAGCAGCTGGGGACTAGCGGGACCCACTTCGCAGTACTTC
d_gene: -; v_gene: TRBV6-4; j_gene: TRBJ1-4; abundance: once; CDR3aa: CASIPIEEYNEKLFF; CDR3nt: TGTGCCAGCATCCCGATAGAAGAGTATAATGAAAAACTGTTTTTT
d_gene: -; v_gene: TRBV10-1; j_gene: TRBJ2-5; abundance: -; CDR3aa: CASSSTPGPETQYF; CDR3nt: TGCGCCAGCAGTAGTACACCCGGCCCCGAGACCCAGTACTTC
d_gene: TRBD2; v_gene: TRBV9; j_gene: TRBJ2-7; abundance: -; CDR3aa: CASSVSGGSYEQYF; CDR3nt: TGTGCCAGCAGCGTTAGCGGGGGCTCCTACGAGCAGTACTTC
d_gene: -; v_gene: TRBV23-1; j_gene: TRBJ1-1; abundance: -; CDR3aa: CASSHIRVTEAFF; CDR3nt: TGCGCCAGCAGTCATATCAGGGTAACTGAAGCTTTCTTT
d_gene: -; v_gene: TRBV5-4; j_gene: TRBJ2-3; abundance: -; CDR3aa: CASSLGTAASTDTQYF; CDR3nt: TGTGCCAGCAGCTTGGGGACGGCCGCTAGCACAGATACGCAGTATTTT
d_gene: -; v_gene: TRBV28; j_gene: TRBJ2-1; abundance: -; CDR3aa: CASSLGGLADNEQFF; CDR3nt: TGTGCCAGCAGTTTGGGCGGTCTAGCCGACAATGAGCAGTTCTTC
d_gene: -; v_gene: TRBV6-5; j_gene: TRBJ2-2; abundance: -; CDR3aa: CASSTPSRTGELFF; CDR3nt: TGTGCCAGCAGTACCCCCTCGCGGACCGGGGAGCTGTTTTTT
d_gene: -; v_gene: TRBV7-3; j_gene: TRBJ1-2; abundance: once; CDR3aa: CASSLDPQGHRGYTF; CDR3nt: TGTGCCAGCAGCTTAGACCCACAGGGTCATCGTGGCTACACCTTC
d_gene: -; v_gene: TRBV5-1; j_gene: TRBJ1-1; abundance: -; CDR3aa: CASSTAWGTYTEAFF; CDR3nt: TGCGCCAGCAGCACCGCTTGGGGGACGTACACTGAAGCTTTCTTT
d_gene: -; v_gene: TRBV9; j_gene: TRBJ2-3; abundance: -; CDR3aa: CASGVGQTADTQYF; CDR3nt: TGTGCCAGCGGTGTGGGGCAGACGGCAGATACGCAGTATTTT
d_gene: -; v_gene: TRBV4-2; j_gene: TRBJ1-6; abundance: -; CDR3aa: CASSHLTGEGRNSPLHF; CDR3nt: TGTGCCAGCAGCCACCTCACCGGGGAGGGACGTAATTCACCCCTCCACTTT
d_gene: -; v_gene: TRBV2; j_gene: TRBJ1-5; abundance: once; CDR3aa: CASSVGTGGQPQHF; CDR3nt: TGTGCCAGCAGTGTCGGGACTGGCGGTCAGCCCCAGCATTTT
d_gene: -; v_gene: TRBV9; j_gene: TRBJ2-7; abundance: -; CDR3aa: CASITPREVTDTYEQYF; CDR3nt: TGTGCCAGCATTACGCCTCGCGAGGTGACAGATACCTACGAGCAGTACTTC
d_gene: -; v_gene: TRBV9; j_gene: TRBJ1-1; abundance: -; CDR3aa: CASSVGFGDTEAFF; CDR3nt: TGTGCCAGCAGCGTAGGTTTCGGGGACACTGAAGCTTTCTTT
d_gene: -; v_gene: TRBV28; j_gene: TRBJ2-2; abundance: -; CDR3aa: CASSFWGGIKTQDTNTGELFF; CDR3nt: TGTGCCAGCAGTTTTTGGGGCGGCATAAAGACTCAGGATACGAACACCGGGGAGCTGTTTTTT
d_gene: -; v_gene: TRBV21-1; j_gene: TRBJ2-1; abundance: -; CDR3aa: CASSKASYNEQFF; CDR3nt: TGTGCCAGCAGCAAGGCTAGCTACAATGAGCAGTTCTTC
d_gene: -; v_gene: TRBV7-9; j_gene: TRBJ2-3; abundance: -; CDR3aa: CASSFGVFSTDTQYF; CDR3nt: TGTGCCAGCAGCTTCGGGGTCTTTAGCACAGATACGCAGTATTTT
d_gene: -; v_gene: TRBV6-5; j_gene: TRBJ2-7; abundance: -; CDR3aa: CASRGDDSYEQYF; CDR3nt: TGTGCCAGCAGGGGGGATGATTCCTACGAGCAGTACTTC
d_gene: TRBD2; v_gene: TRBV5-1; j_gene: TRBJ2-5; abundance: -; CDR3aa: CASSLSSGSWETQYF; CDR3nt: TGCGCCAGCAGCTTATCGAGCGGGAGCTGGGAGACCCAGTACTTC
d_gene: -; v_gene: TRBV6-1; j_gene: TRBJ2-7; abundance: -; CDR3aa: CASRLEFGGREQYF; CDR3nt: TGTGCCAGCAGGCTTGAGTTTGGGGGACGCGAGCAGTACTTC
d_gene: -; v_gene: TRBV28; j_gene: TRBJ1-1; abundance: -; CDR3aa: CASRAGNTEAFF; CDR3nt: TGTGCCAGCAGGGCGGGGAACACTGAAGCTTTCTTT
d_gene: -; v_gene: TRBV7-2; j_gene: TRBJ2-7; abundance: once; CDR3aa: CASSLGLKYEQYF; CDR3nt: TGTGCCAGCAGCTTAGGGCTTAAGTACGAGCAGTACTTC
d_gene: -; v_gene: TRBV6-6; j_gene: TRBJ1-5; abundance: -; CDR3aa: CASSYPTGSNQPQHF; CDR3nt: TGTGCCAGCAGTTACCCCACAGGCAGCAATCAGCCCCAGCATTTT
d_gene: TRBD1; v_gene: TRBV19; j_gene: TRBJ1-3; abundance: -; CDR3aa: CASSKGGQKYTIYF; CDR3nt: TGTGCCAGTAGTAAAGGGGGACAGAAGTACACCATATATTTT
d_gene: -; v_gene: TRBV7-9; j_gene: TRBJ2-3; abundance: -; CDR3aa: CASRRDSADTQYF; CDR3nt: TGTGCCAGCAGACGGGACTCTGCAGATACGCAGTATTTT
d_gene: TRBD1; v_gene: TRBV28; j_gene: TRBJ2-5; abundance: -; CDR3aa: CASSIIGTGEETQYF; CDR3nt: TGTGCCAGCTCTATTATAGGGACAGGGGAAGAGACCCAGTACTTC
d_gene: -; v_gene: TRBV11-2; j_gene: TRBJ1-2; abundance: -; CDR3aa: CASRQLTGSNYGYTF; CDR3nt: TGTGCCAGCAGGCAACTAACAGGGTCCAACTATGGCTACACCTTC
d_gene: -; v_gene: TRBV29-1; j_gene: TRBJ2-5; abundance: -; CDR3aa: CSVEGDAGQETQYF; CDR3nt: TGCAGCGTTGAAGGAGACGCCGGACAAGAGACCCAGTACTTC
d_gene: -; v_gene: TRBV28; j_gene: TRBJ1-4; abundance: -; CDR3aa: CASSVPWGPNEKLFF; CDR3nt: TGTGCCAGCAGTGTGCCTTGGGGTCCTAATGAAAAACTGTTTTTT
d_gene: TRBD2; v_gene: TRBV2; j_gene: TRBJ2-2; abundance: -; CDR3aa: CASSVTSGRGTGELFF; CDR3nt: TGTGCCAGCAGTGTGACTAGCGGGAGGGGTACCGGGGAGCTGTTTTTT
d_gene: -; v_gene: TRBV10-1; j_gene: TRBJ2-1; abundance: -; CDR3aa: CASSDRYNEQFF; CDR3nt: TGCGCCAGCAGTGATAGATACAATGAGCAGTTCTTC
d_gene: -; v_gene: TRBV19; j_gene: TRBJ2-5; abundance: -; CDR3aa: CASSSYRAQETQYF; CDR3nt: TGTGCCAGTAGTTCGTACAGGGCCCAAGAGACCCAGTACTTC
d_gene: -; v_gene: TRBV27; j_gene: TRBJ2-5; abundance: once; CDR3aa: CASSTRRGGETQYF; CDR3nt: TGTGCCAGCAGTACCCGACGGGGCGGAGAGACCCAGTACTTC
d_gene: TRBD1; v_gene: TRBV28; j_gene: TRBJ1-2; abundance: -; CDR3aa: CASSETGGDYGYTF; CDR3nt: TGTGCCAGCAGTGAGACAGGGGGGGACTATGGCTACACCTTC